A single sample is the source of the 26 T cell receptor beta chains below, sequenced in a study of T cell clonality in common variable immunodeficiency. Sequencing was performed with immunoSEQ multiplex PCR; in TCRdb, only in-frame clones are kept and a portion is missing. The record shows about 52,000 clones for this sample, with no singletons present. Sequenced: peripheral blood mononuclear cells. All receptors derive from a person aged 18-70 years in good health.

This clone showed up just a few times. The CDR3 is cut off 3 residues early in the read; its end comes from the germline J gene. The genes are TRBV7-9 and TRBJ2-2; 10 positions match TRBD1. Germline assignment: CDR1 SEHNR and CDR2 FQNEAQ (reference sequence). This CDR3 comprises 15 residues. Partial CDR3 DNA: TGTGCCAGCAGCCACAGGGACAGGGGACGGGAAAAG. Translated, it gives CASSHRDRGREK. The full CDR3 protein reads CASSHRDRGREKLFF.

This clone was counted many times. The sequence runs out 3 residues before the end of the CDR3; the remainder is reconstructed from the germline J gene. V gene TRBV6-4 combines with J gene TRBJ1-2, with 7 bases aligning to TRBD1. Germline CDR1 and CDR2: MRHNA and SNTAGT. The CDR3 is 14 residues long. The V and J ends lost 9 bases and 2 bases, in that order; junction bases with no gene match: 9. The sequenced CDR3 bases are TGTGCCAGACCGCAGGGGGAAGGGAACTATGGC. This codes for CARPQGEGNYG. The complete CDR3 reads CARPQGEGNYGYTF.

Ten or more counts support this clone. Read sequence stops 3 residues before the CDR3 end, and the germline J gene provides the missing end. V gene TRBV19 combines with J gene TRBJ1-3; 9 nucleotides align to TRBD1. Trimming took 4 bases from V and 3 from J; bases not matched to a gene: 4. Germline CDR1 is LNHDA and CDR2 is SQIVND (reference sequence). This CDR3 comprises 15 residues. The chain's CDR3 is CASSRGQGFGNTIYF. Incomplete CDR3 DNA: TGTGCCAGTAGTAGAGGACAGGGGTTTGGAAACACC.

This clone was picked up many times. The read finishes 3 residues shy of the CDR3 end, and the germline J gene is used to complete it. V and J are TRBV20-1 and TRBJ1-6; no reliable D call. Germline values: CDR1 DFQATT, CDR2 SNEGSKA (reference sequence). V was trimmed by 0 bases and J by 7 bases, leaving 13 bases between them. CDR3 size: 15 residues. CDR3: CSARDLLSRNSPLHF. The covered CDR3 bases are TGCAGTGCTAGAGATCTCTTATCGCGCAATTCACCC.

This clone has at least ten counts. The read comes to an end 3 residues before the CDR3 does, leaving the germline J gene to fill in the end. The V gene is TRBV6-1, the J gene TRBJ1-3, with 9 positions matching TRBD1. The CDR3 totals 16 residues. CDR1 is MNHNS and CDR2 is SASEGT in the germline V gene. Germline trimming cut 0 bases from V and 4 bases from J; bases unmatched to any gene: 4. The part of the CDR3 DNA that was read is TGTGCCAGCAGTGAAGCGGGGACAGGGACGGGAAACACC. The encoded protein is CASSEAGTGTGNT. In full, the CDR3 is CASSEAGTGTGNTIYF.

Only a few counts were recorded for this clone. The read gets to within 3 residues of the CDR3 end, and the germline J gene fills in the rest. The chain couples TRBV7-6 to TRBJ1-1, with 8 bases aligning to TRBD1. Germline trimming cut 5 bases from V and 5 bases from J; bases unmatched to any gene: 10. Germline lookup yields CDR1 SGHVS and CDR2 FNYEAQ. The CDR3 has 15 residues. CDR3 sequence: CASSPWTGTMTEAFF. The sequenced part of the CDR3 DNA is TGTGCCAGCAGCCCTTGGACAGGGACCATGACTGAA.

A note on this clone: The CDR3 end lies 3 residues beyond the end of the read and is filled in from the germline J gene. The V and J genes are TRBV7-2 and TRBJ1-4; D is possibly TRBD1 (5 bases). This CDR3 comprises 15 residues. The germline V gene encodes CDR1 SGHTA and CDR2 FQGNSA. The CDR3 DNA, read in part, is TGTGCCAGCAGCTTAGGAATCTCTGGGGCCAACGTA. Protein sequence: CASSLGISGANV. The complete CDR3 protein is CASSLGISGANVLFF.

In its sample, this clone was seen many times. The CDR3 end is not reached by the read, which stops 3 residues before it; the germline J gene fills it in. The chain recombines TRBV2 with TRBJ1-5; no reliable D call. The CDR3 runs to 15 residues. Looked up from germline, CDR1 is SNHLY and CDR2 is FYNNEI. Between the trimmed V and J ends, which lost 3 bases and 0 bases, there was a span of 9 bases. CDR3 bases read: TGTGCCAGCAGTGACAGGCGAGGTAGCAATCAGCCC. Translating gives CASSDRRGSNQP. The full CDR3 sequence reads CASSDRRGSNQPQHF. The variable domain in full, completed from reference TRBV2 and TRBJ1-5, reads EPEVTQTPSHQVTQMGQEVILRCVPISNHLYFYWYRQILGQKVEFLVSFYNNEISEKSEIFDDQFSVERPDGSNFTLKIRSTKLEDSAMYFCASSDRRGSNQPQHFGDGTRLSIL.

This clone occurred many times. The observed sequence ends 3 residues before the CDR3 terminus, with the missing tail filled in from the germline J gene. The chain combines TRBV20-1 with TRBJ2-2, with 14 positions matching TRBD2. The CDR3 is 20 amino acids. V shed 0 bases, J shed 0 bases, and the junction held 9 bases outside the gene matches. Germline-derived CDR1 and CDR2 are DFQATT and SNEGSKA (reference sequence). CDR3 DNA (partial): TGCAGTGCTAGAGATCAGGGACTAGCGGGGGTACCGGCGAACACCGGGGAG. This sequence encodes CSARDQGLAGVPANTGE. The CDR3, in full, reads CSARDQGLAGVPANTGELFF.

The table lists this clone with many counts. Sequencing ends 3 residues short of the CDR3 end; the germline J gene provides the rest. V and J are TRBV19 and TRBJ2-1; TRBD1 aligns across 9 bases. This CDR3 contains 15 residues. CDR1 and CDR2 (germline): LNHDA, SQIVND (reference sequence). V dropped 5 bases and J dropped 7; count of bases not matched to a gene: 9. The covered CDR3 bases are TGTGCCAGTAGTTGGGAAGACAGGGGGGGAAATGAG. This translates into CASSWEDRGGNE. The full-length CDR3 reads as CASSWEDRGGNEQFF.

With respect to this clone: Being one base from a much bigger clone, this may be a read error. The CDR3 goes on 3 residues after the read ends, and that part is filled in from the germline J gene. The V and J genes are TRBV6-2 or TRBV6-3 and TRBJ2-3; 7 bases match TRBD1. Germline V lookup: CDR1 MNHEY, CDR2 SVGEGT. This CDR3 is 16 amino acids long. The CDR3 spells CASSYSLDRYWQPQYF. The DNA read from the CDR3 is TGTGCCAGCAGTTACTCCCTGGACAGGTACTGGCAGCCG.

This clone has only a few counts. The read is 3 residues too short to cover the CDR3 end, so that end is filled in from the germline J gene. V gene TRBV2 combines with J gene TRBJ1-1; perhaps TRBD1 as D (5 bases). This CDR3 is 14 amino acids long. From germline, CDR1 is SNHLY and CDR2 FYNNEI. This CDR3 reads CASRPMGRGFEAFF. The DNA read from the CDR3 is TGTGCCAGCAGACCCATGGGTCGGGGGTTCGAG.

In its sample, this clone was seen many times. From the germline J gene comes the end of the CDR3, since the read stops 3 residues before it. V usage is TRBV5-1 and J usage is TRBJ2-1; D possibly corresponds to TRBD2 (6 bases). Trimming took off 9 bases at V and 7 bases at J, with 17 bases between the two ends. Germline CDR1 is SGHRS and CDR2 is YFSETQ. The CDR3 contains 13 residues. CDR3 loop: CATARGLQNEQFF. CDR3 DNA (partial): TGCGCCACCGCCCGGGGACTTCAAAATGAG.

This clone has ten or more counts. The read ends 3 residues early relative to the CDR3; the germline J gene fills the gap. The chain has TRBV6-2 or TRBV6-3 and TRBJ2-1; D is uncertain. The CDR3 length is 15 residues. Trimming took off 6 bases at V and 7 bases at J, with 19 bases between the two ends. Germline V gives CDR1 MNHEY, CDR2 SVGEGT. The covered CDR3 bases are TGTGCCAGCAGCCACCAAGGGTGGTCTTTAAATGAG. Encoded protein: CASSHQGWSLNE. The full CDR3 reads CASSHQGWSLNEQFF.

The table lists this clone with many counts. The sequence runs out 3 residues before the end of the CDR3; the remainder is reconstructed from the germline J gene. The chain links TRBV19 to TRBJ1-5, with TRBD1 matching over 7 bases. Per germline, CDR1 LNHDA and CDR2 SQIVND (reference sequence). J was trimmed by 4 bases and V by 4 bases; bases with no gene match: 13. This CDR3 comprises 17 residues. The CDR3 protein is CASSTRPRDSRNQPQHF. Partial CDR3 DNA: TGTGCCAGTAGTACTCGACCGCGGGACAGCCGGAATCAGCCC.

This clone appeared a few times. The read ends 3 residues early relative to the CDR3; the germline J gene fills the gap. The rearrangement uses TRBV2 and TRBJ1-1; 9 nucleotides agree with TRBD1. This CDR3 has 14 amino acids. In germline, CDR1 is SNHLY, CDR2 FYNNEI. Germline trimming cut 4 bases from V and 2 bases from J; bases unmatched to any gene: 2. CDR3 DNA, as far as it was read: TGTGCCAGCAGTGTACAGGGGGCTAACACTGAA. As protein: CASSVQGANTE. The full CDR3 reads CASSVQGANTEAFF.

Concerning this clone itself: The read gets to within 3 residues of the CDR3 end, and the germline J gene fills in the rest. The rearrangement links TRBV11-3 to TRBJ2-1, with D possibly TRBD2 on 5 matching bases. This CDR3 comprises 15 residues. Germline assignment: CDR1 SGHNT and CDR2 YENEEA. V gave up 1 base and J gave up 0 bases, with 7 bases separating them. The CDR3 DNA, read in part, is TGTGCCAGCAGCTTAGGCGGAGGCTCCTACAATGAG. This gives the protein CASSLGGGSYNE. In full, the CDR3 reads CASSLGGGSYNEQFF.

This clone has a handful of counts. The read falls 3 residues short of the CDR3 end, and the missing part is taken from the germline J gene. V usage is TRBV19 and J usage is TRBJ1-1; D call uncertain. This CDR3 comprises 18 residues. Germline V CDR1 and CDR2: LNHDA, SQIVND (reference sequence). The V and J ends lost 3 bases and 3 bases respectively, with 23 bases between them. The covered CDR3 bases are TGTGCCAGTAGTATCGTCGTCGGGGAACTAAAGTACTACACTGAA. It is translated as CASSIVVGELKYYTE. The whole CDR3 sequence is CASSIVVGELKYYTEAFF.

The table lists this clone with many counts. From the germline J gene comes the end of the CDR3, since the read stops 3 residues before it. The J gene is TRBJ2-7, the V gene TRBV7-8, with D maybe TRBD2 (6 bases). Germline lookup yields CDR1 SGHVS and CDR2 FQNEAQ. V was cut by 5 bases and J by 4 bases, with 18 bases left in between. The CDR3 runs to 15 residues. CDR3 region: CASSPHSLGTYEQYF. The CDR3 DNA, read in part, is TGTGCCAGCAGCCCCCACTCCTTGGGGACTTACGAG.

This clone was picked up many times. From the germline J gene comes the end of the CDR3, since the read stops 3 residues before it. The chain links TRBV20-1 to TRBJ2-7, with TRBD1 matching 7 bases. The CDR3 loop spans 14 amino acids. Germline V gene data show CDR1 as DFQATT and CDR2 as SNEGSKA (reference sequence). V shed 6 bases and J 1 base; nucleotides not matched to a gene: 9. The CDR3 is CSASGQDGSYEQYF. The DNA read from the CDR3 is TGCAGTGCCTCAGGACAGGATGGGTCCTACGAG.

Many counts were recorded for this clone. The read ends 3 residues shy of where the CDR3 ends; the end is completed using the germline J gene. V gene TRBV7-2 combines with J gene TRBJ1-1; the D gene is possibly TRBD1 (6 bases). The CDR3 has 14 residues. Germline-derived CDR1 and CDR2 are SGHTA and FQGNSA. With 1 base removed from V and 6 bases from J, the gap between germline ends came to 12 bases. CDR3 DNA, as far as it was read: TGTGCCAGCAGCTTAGTCGGGGGGCGGGCTGAA. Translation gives CASSLVGGRAE. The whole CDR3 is CASSLVGGRAEAFF.

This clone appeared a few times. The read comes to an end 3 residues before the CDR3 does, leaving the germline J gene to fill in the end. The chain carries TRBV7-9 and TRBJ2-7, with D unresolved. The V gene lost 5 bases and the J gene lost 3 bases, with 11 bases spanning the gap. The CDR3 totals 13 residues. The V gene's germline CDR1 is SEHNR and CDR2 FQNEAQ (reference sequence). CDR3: CASSNSVDYEQYF. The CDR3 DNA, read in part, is TGTGCCAGCAGCAATAGTGTAGACTACGAG. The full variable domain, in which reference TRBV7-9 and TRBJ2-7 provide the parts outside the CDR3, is DTGVSQNPRHKITKRGQNVTFRCDPISEHNRLYWYRQTLGQGPEFLTYFQNEAQLEKSRLLSDRFSAERPKGSFSTLEIQRTEQGDSAMYLCASSNSVDYEQYFGPGTRLTVT.

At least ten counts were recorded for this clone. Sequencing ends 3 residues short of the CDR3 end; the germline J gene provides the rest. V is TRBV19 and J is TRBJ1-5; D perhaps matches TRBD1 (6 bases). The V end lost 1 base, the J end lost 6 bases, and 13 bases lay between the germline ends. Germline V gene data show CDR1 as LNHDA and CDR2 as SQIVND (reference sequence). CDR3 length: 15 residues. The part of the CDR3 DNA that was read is TGTGCCAGTAGTATAGTCCAGGGGTCGACTCAGCCC. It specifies CASSIVQGSTQP. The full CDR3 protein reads CASSIVQGSTQPQHF.

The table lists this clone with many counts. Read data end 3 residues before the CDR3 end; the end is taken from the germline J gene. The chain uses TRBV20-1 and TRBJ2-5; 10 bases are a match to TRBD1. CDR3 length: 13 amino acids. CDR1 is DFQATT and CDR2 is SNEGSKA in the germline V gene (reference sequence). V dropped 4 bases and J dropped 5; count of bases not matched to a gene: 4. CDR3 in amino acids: CSANDRGRETQYF. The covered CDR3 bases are TGCAGTGCTAATGACAGGGGGCGGGAGACC.

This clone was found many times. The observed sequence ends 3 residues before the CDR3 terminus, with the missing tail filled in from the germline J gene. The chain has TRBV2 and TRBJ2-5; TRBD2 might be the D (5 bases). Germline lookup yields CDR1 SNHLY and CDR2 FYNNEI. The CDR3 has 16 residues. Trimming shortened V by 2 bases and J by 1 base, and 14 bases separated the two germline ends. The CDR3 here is CASSEYKRSGQETQYF. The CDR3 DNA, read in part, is TGTGCCAGCAGTGAATATAAGCGGAGCGGCCAAGAGACC.

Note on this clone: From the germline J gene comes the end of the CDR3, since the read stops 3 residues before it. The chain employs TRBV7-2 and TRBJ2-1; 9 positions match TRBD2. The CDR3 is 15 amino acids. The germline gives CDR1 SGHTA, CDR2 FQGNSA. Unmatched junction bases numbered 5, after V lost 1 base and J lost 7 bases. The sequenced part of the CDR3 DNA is TGTGCCAGCAGCTTAGTAATAGCGGGGGATAATGAG. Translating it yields CASSLVIAGDNE. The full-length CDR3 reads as CASSLVIAGDNEQFF. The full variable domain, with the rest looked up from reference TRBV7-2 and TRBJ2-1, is GAGVSQSPSNKVTEKGKDVELRCDPISGHTALYWYRQSLGQGLEFLIYFQGNSAPDKSGLPSDRFSAERTGGSVSTLTIQRTQQEDSAVYLCASSLVIAGDNEQFFGPGTRLTVL.